The clone carrying this T cell receptor beta chain was seen only a few times. The data were taken from a study of blood T cell repertoires in COVID-19. Profiled with immunoSEQ multiplex PCR; TCRdb holds only in-frame clones, not every one. The repertoire holds some 180,000 clones, with more than 80% as singletons. CDR3 size: 15 residues. Trimming at V came to 4 bases and at J to 4 bases, leaving 10 bases not matched to a gene. Germline V gives CDR1 SGHNT, CDR2 YYREEE (reference sequence). This clonotype was obtained from a human donor in a cohort sampled during active COVID-19. The sequenced sample consisted of peripheral blood. V usage is TRBV5-4 and J usage is TRBJ1-1; 7 bases are shared with TRBD1. CDR3: CASSPYAGGITEAFF. The DNA of the CDR3 is TGTGCCAGCAGCCCTTACGCAGGGGGTATCACTGAAGCTTTCTTT.